The next 17 T cell receptor beta chains were all read from a single sample in a study of blood T cell repertoires in COVID-19 (dated by TCRdb to between 2020 and 2021). The library was obtained by the immunoSEQ multiplex PCR assay. TCRdb retrieved this table from immuneACCESS and kept in-frame rearrangements only. Not all clones are present; in checked studies, unresolved V genes account for under half, and no reason is known for the remainder. The sample yields about 300,000 clones; over 75% were counted once. Approximately 6.8% of the sample lies in the top ten. The specimen was peripheral blood. All receptors come from a woman in her 30s with COVID-19, enrolled during active disease.

V is TRBV2 and J is TRBJ2-3, with 10 positions matching TRBD1. This CDR3 comprises 17 residues. Germline loops: CDR1 SNHLY, CDR2 FYNNEI. V trimming: 6 bases; J trimming: 1 base; junction bases outside the gene matches: 10. The CDR3, as DNA: TGTGCCAGCAGCACCGGGACAGGGGCCGGAGGCACAGATACGCAGTATTTT. This sequence encodes CASSTGTGAGGTDTQYF.

The chain is built from TRBV19 and TRBJ1-2; tentatively, D is TRBD1 (5 bases). V gave up 1 base and J gave up 6 bases, with 12 bases separating them. CDR3 length: 14 amino acids. CDR1 and CDR2 (germline): LNHDA, SQIVND (reference sequence). CDR3 protein: CASSIGRQNHGYTF. Here the CDR3 DNA reads TGTGCCAGTAGTATAGGCCGACAGAACCATGGCTACACCTTC.

The chain carries TRBV7-2 and TRBJ1-5; D unresolved. In germline, CDR1 is SGHTA, CDR2 FQGNSA. Trimming took 1 base from V and 11 from J, leaving 18 bases between them. The CDR3 covers 15 residues. The CDR3 DNA reads TGTGCCAGCAGCTTAGGTGGAGGTCCAAGAGAGGCCCAGCATTTT. This sequence encodes CASSLGGGPREAQHF.

The chain employs TRBV4-3 and TRBJ2-2; D gene unclear. The CDR3 runs 16 residues. Germline CDR1 reads LGHNA; CDR2 reads YSLEER. V was shortened by 0 bases and J by 6 bases, with 14 bases between the two germline ends. The DNA of the CDR3 is TGCGCCAGCAGCCAAGATGTTCCCCGGAGATCCGGGGAGCTGTTTTTT. It yields the protein CASSQDVPRRSGELFF.

The V gene is TRBV5-4, the J gene TRBJ1-3, with D maybe TRBD1 (6 bases). V lost 4 bases to trimming and J lost 3 bases, with 14 bases between them. The CDR3 contains 15 residues. Germline V gene data show CDR1 as SGHNT and CDR2 as YYREEE (reference sequence). CDR3 protein: CASSDYTGYGNTIYF. The CDR3 DNA sequence: TGTGCCAGCAGCGACTATACAGGGTATGGAAACACCATATATTTT.

The chain links TRBV5-1 to TRBJ2-7; D remains unclear. The CDR3 sequence is 13 residues long. The germline gives CDR1 SGHRS, CDR2 YFSETQ. Trimming took 0 bases from V and 3 from J, leaving 7 bases between them. CDR3 bases: TGCGCCAGCAGCTTGGCCTCAGACTACGAGCAGTACTTC. Translating it yields CASSLASDYEQYF.

The rearrangement links TRBV10-3 to TRBJ1-6; D unresolved. V lost 0 bases and J lost 3, with 9 bases in between. CDR1 and CDR2 (germline): ENHRY, SYGVKD. The CDR3 covers 16 residues. The CDR3 sequence is CAISESRSNYNSPLHF. CDR3 nucleotides: TGTGCCATCAGTGAGTCGAGATCCAACTATAATTCACCCCTCCACTTT.

V and J are TRBV6-2 or TRBV6-3 and TRBJ2-7, with 9 bases aligning to TRBD1. The trim removed 0 bases at V and 6 bases at J, leaving 6 bases unmatched. CDR3 size: 15 residues. Germline V gene lookup returns CDR1 MNHEY and CDR2 SVGEGT. The CDR3 is CASSYSKGQGPEQYF. Here the CDR3 DNA reads TGTGCCAGCAGTTACTCGAAGGGACAGGGACCCGAGCAGTACTTC.

The J gene is TRBJ2-5, the V gene TRBV5-1; D is undetermined. The CDR3 contains 13 residues. Trimming shortened V by 0 bases and J by 4 bases, and 7 bases separated the two germline ends. Germline lookup yields CDR1 SGHRS and CDR2 YFSETQ. DNA of the CDR3: TGCGCCAGCAGCTTGGCCCGGAGAGAGACCCAGTACTTC. As protein: CASSLARRETQYF.

As DNA, the CDR3 is TGTGCCTGGACCTTAGCGGGAGGGGGGACAGATACGCAGTATTTT. It encodes CAWTLAGGGTDTQYF. The chain employs TRBV30 and TRBJ2-3, with 11 bases that match TRBD2. Losses at the gene ends were 4 bases for V and 3 bases for J; bases not matched to a gene: 6. Germline CDR1 and CDR2: GTSNPN and SVGIG (reference sequence). CDR3 length equals 15 residues.

The V and J genes are TRBV6-5 and TRBJ2-7, with a tentative D call TRBD2 (6 bases). The germline V and J ends were trimmed by 2 bases and 2 bases, with 16 bases remaining between them. CDR3 size: 16 residues. Germline CDR1 reads MNHEY; CDR2 reads SVGAGI. The CDR3 spells CASSYVRGGTTYEQYF. The CDR3, as DNA: TGTGCCAGCAGTTACGTGCGGGGCGGCACCACCTACGAGCAGTACTTC.

The chain combines TRBV7-9 with TRBJ2-7; tentatively, D is TRBD1 (5 bases). The CDR3 has 13 amino acids. V lost 1 base, J lost 7 bases, and 11 bases lay in between. The V gene's germline CDR1 is SEHNR and CDR2 FQNEAQ (reference sequence). CDR3 in DNA: TGTGCCAGCAGCTTAGATTCCAGGGAAGAGCAGTACTTC. It is translated as CASSLDSREEQYF.

The chain recombines TRBV9 with TRBJ2-1; 8 nucleotides agree with TRBD2. Germline loops: CDR1 SGDLS, CDR2 YYNGEE. This CDR3 spans 17 amino acids. V lost 4 bases, J lost 1 base, and 10 bases stayed unmatched. CDR3 nucleotide sequence: TGTGCCAGCAGCCCGAGGACTAGCCGCGAATCCTACAATGAGCAGTTCTTC. As protein: CASSPRTSRESYNEQFF.

This chain uses TRBV5-6 with TRBJ2-7; D unclear. Trimming left V 0 bases short and J 6 bases short, with 16 bases between. The germline V gene encodes CDR1 SGHDT and CDR2 YYEEEE. CDR3 length: 15 amino acids. The CDR3 loop reads CASSLVPQVQGEQYF. CDR3 sequence (DNA): TGTGCCAGCAGCTTGGTTCCCCAGGTCCAAGGCGAGCAGTACTTC.

The V gene is TRBV5-6, the J gene TRBJ1-6; TRBD1 agrees at 9 bases. The trim removed 4 bases at V and 9 bases at J, leaving 8 bases unmatched. Per germline, CDR1 SGHDT and CDR2 YYEEEE. The CDR3 is made up of 15 amino acids. In DNA, the CDR3 is TGTGCCAGCAGCACAGGGACAGGGTATGCTTCACCCCTCCACTTT. Amino acids: CASSTGTGYASPLHF.

The rearrangement uses TRBV30 and TRBJ2-2; 7 bases fit TRBD1. J gave up 6 bases and V 1 base, and 8 bases lay outside the gene matches. The germline CDR1 and CDR2 sequences are GTSNPN and SVGIG (reference sequence). The CDR3 sequence is 15 residues long. The CDR3, as DNA: TGTGCCTGGAGTGATTCGGACAGGTTTGCCGGGGAGCTGTTTTTT. Translated: CAWSDSDRFAGELFF. Drawing the rest from reference TRBV30 and TRBJ2-2, the complete variable domain is SQTIHQWPATLVQPVGSPLSLECTVEGTSNPNLYWYRQAAGRGLQLLFYSVGIGQISSEVPQNLSASRPQDRQFILSSKKLLLSDSGFYLCAWSDSDRFAGELFFGEGSRLTVL.

The chain carries TRBV29-1 and TRBJ2-3; TRBD1 might be the D (5 bases). V dropped 1 base and J dropped 2 bases, with 13 bases sitting between them. Germline values: CDR1 SQVTM, CDR2 ANQGSEA. The CDR3 has 15 residues. The CDR3 coding sequence is TGCAGCGTTGAAGGATTGGGGCTTCTCACAGATACGCAGTATTTT. Its translation: CSVEGLGLLTDTQYF.